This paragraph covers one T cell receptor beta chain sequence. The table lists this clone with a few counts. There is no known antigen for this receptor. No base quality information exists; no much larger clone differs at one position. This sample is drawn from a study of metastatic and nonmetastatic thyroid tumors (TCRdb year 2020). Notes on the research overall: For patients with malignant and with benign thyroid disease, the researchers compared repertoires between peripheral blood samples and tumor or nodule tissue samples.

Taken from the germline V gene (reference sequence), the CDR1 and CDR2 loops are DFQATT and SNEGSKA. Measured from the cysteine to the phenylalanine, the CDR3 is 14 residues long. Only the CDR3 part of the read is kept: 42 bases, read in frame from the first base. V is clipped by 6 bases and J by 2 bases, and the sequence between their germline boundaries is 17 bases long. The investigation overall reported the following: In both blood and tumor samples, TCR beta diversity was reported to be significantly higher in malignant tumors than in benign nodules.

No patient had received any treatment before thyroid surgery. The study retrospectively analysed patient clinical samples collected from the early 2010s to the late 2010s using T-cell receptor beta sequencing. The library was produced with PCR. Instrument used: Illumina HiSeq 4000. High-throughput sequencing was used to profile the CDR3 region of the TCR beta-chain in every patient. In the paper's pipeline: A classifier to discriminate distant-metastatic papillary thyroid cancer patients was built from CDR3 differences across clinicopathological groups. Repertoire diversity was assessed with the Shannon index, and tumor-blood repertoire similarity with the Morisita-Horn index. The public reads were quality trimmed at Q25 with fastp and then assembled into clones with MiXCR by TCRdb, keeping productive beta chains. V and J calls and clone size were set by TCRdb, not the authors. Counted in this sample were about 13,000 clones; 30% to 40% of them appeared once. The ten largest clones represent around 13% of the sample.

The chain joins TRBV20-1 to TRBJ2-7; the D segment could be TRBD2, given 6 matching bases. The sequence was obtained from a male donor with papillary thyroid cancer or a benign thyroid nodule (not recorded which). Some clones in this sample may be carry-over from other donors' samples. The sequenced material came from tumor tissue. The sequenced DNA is TGCAGTGCCCCCGTTCCGCGGGAACCCTACGAGCAGTACTTC. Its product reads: CSAPVPREPYEQYF.